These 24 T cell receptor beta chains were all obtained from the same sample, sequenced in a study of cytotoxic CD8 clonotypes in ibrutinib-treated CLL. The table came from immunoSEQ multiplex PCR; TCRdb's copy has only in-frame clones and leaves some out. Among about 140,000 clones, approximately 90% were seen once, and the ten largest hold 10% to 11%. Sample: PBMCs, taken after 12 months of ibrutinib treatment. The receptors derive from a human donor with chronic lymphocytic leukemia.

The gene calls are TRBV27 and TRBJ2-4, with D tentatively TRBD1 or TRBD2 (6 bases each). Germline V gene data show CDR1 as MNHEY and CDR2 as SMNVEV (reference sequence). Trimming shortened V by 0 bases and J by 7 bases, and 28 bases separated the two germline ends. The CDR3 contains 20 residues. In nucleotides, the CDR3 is TGTGCCAGCAGTTTATCCCCCGGTAACCGCCATGGGGGCGCGGGGAACATTCAGTACTTC. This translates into CASSLSPGNRHGGAGNIQYF.

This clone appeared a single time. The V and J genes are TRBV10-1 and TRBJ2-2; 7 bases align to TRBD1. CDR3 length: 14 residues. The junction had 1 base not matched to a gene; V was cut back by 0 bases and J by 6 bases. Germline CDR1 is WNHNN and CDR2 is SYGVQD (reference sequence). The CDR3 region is CASSESTGAGELFF. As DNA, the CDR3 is TGCGCCAGCAGTGAGTCAACAGGGGCCGGGGAGCTGTTTTTT.

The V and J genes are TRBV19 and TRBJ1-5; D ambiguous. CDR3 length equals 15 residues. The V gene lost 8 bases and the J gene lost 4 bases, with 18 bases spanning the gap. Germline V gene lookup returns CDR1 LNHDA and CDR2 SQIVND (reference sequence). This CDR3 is CASDRAGIRNQPQHF. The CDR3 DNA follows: TGTGCCAGTGACCGGGCCGGGATACGTAATCAGCCCCAGCATTTT.

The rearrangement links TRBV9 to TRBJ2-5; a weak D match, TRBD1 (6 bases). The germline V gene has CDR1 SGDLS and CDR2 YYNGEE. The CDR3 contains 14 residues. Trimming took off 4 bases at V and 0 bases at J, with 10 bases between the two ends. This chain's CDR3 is CASSTTGYQETQYF. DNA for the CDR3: TGTGCCAGCAGCACCACAGGGTACCAAGAGACCCAGTACTTC. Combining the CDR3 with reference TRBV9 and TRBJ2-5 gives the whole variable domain DSGVTQTPKHLITATGQRVTLRCSPRSGDLSVYWYQQSLDQGLQFLIQYYNGEERAKGNILERFSAQQFPDLHSELNLSSLELGDSALYFCASSTTGYQETQYFGPGTRLLVL.

This chain's CDR3 is CASSVQGVANTGELFF. CDR3 coding DNA: TGTGCCAGCAGTGTCCAGGGGGTGGCGAACACCGGGGAGCTGTTTTTT. The chain links TRBV2 to TRBJ2-2; the match to TRBD1 covers 7 bases. V shed 4 bases, J shed 0 bases, and the junction held 5 bases outside the gene matches. Germline CDR1 and CDR2: SNHLY and FYNNEI. The CDR3 totals 16 residues.

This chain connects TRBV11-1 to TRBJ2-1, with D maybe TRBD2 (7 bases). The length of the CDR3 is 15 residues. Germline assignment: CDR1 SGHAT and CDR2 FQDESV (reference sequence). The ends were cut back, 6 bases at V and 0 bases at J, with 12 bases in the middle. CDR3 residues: CASRGGRFSYNEQFF. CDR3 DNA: TGTGCCAGCAGGGGGGGGCGCTTCTCCTACAATGAGCAGTTCTTC. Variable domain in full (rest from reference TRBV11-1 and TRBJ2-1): EAEVAQSPRYKITEKSQAVAFWCDPISGHATLYWYRQILGQGPELLVQFQDESVVDDSQLPKDRFSAERLKGVDSTLKIQPAELGDSAMYLCASRGGRFSYNEQFFGPGTRLTVL.

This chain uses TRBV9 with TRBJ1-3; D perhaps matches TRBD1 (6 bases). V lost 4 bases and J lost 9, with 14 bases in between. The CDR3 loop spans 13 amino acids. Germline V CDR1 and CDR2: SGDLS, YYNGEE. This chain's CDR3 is CASSPEGVGTIYF. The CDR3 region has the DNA TGTGCCAGCAGCCCGGAGGGGGTGGGCACCATATATTTT.

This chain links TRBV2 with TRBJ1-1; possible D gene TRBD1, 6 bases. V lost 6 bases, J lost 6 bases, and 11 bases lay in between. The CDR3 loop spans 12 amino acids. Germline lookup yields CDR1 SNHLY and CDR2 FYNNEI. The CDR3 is CASRRGFPEAFF. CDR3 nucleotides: TGTGCCAGCAGGAGGGGGTTTCCTGAAGCTTTCTTT.

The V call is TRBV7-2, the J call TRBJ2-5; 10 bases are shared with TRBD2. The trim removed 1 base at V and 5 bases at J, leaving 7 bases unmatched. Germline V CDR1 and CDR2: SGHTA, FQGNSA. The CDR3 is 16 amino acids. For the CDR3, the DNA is TGTGCCAGCAGCTTAGGTTCTAGCGGGAGTTTGGAGACCCAGTACTTC. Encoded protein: CASSLGSSGSLETQYF.

The DNA for the CDR3 is TGCGCCAGCAGCTTGGCAGCAGGGAACACCGGGGAGCTGTTTTTT. Its translation: CASSLAAGNTGELFF. J is TRBJ2-2 and V is TRBV5-1; D is uncertain. CDR3 length: 15 amino acids. Germline V gene data show CDR1 as SGHRS and CDR2 as YFSETQ. V was cut by 0 bases and J by 1 base, with 7 bases left in between.

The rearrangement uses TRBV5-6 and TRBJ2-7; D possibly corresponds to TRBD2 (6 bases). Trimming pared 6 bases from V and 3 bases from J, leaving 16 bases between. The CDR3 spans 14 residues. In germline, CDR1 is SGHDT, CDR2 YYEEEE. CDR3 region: CASTGLRDLYEQYF. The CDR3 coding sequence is TGTGCCAGCACCGGGCTGCGGGACCTCTACGAGCAGTACTTC. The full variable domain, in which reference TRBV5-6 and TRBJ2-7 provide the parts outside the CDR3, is DAGVTQSPTHLIKTRGQQVTLRCSPKSGHDTVSWYQQALGQGPQFIFQYYEEEERQRGNFPDRFSGHQFPNYSSELNVNALLLGDSALYLCASTGLRDLYEQYFGPGTRLTVT.

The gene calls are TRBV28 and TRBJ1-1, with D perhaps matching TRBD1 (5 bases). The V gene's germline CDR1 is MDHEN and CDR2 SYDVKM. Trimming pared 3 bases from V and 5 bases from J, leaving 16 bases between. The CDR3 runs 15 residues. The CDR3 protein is CASSLIGGSGTEAFF. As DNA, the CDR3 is TGTGCCAGCAGTTTGATTGGGGGGAGTGGGACTGAAGCTTTCTTT.

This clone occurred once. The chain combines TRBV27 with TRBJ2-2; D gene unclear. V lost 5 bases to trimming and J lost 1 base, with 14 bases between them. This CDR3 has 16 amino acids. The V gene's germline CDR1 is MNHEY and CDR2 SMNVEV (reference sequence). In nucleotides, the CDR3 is TGTGCCAGCAGTCCTCGAATTGAGCGGAACACCGGGGAGCTGTTTTTT. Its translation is CASSPRIERNTGELFF.

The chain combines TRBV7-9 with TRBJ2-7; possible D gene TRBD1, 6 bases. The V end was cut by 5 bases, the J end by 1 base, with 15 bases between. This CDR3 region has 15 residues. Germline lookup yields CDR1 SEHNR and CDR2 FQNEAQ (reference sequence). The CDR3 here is CASSHIGGESYEQYF. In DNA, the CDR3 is TGTGCCAGCAGCCACATAGGGGGTGAGTCCTACGAGCAGTACTTC.

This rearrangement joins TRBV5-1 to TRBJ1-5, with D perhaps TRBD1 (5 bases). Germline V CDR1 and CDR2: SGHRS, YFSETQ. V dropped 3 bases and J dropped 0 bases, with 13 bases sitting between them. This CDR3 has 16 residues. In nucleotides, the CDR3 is TGCGCCAGCAGCTCGGGGGACGGAGATAGCAATCAGCCCCAGCATTTT. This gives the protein CASSSGDGDSNQPQHF.

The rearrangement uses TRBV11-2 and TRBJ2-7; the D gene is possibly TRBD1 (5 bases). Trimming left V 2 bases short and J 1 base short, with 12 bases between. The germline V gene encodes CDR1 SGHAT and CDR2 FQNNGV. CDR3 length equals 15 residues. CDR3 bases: TGTGCCAGCAGCTTAACTCCGACAGCTTCCTACGAGCAGTACTTC. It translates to CASSLTPTASYEQYF.

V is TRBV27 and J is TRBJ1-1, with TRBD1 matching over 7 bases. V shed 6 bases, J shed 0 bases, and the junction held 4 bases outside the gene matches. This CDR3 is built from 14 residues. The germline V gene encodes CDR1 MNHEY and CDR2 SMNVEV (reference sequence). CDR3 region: CASSPGQLNTEAFF. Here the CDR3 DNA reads TGTGCCAGCAGCCCGGGACAGCTGAACACTGAAGCTTTCTTT.

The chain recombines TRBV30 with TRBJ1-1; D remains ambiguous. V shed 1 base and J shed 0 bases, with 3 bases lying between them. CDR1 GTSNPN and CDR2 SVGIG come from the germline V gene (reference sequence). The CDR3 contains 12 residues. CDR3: CAWSGMNTEAFF. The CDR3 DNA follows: TGTGCCTGGAGTGGGATGAACACTGAAGCTTTCTTT.

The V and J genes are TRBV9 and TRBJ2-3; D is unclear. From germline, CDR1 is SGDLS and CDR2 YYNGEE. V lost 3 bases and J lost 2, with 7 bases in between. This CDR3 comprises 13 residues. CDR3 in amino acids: CASSASATDTQYF. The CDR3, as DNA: TGTGCCAGCAGCGCATCGGCCACAGATACGCAGTATTTT.

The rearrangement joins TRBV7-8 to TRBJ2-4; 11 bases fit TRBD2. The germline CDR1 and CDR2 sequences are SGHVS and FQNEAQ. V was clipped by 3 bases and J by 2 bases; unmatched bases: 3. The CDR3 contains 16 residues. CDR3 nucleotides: TGTGCCAGCAGCTTTAGCGGGAGGGGTACCAAAAACATTCAGTACTTC. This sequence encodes CASSFSGRGTKNIQYF.

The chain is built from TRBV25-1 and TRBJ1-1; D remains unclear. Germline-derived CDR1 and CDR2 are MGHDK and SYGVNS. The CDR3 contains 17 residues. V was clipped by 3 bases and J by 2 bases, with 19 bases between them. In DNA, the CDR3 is TGTGCCAGCAGTGACCTTTCGAAGGGCTTAATAAACACTGAAGCTTTCTTT. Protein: CASSDLSKGLINTEAFF.

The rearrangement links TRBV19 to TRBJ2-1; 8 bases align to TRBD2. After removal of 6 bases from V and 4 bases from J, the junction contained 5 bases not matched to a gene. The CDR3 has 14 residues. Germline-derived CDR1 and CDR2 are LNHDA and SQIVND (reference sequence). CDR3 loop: CASSTSGPYNEQFF. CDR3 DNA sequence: TGTGCCAGTAGCACTAGCGGACCTTACAATGAGCAGTTCTTC.

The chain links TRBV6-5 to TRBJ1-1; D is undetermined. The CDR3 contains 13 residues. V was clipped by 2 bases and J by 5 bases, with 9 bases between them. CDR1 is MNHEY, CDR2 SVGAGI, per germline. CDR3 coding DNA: TGTGCCAGCAGTTACCGGGATACGACTGAAGCTTTCTTT. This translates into CASSYRDTTEAFF.

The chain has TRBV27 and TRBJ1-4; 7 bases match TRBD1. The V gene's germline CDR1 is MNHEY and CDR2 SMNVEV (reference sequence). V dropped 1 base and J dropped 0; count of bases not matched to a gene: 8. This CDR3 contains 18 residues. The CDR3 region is CASSLYPGTAATNEKLFF. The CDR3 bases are TGTGCCAGCAGTTTATATCCCGGGACAGCCGCAACTAATGAAAAACTGTTTTTT.